This is a list of T cell receptor beta chains from one sample in a study of shared T cell receptors in the human thymus. Method: immunoSEQ multiplex PCR; TCRdb's copy keeps in-frame clones and lacks some. The sample shows 700,000 to 750,000 clones, 75% to 90% of them seen only once. This same sample was also taken into another study, of human thymus T cells.

Sequencing was carried out using thymocytes. The receptors come from a girl less than two years old with a congenital heart defect. The CDR3 runs from the conserved cysteine through the conserved F or W. The order of the fields is clone size, V gene, D gene, J gene, CDR3 protein, CDR3 DNA. D genes are given only for firm matches. Clone sizes are given selectively: once, few, many, or a class where the clone is expanded.

abundance: -; v_gene: TRBV5-1; d_gene: -; j_gene: TRBJ2-1; CDR3aa: CASSLGGRPIGEQFF; CDR3nt: TGCGCCAGCAGCTTGGGGGGCAGGCCCATCGGTGAGCAGTTCTTC
abundance: -; v_gene: TRBV5-4; d_gene: -; j_gene: TRBJ1-6; CDR3aa: CASSLDRYLSPLHF; CDR3nt: TGTGCCAGCAGCTTGGACAGGTACCTCTCACCCCTCCACTTT
abundance: -; v_gene: TRBV4-3; d_gene: -; j_gene: TRBJ1-2; CDR3aa: CASSLGTPNYGYTF; CDR3nt: TGCGCCAGCAGCCTGGGGACACCTAACTATGGCTACACCTTC
abundance: -; v_gene: TRBV5-6; d_gene: -; j_gene: TRBJ2-5; CDR3aa: CASSLRDYQETQYF; CDR3nt: TGTGCCAGCAGCTTGAGGGACTACCAAGAGACCCAGTACTTC
abundance: -; v_gene: TRBV19; d_gene: -; j_gene: TRBJ1-5; CDR3aa: CASSTQGVSNQPQHF; CDR3nt: TGTGCCAGTAGTACGCAAGGGGTTAGCAATCAGCCCCAGCATTTT
abundance: -; v_gene: TRBV6-6; d_gene: -; j_gene: TRBJ1-6; CDR3aa: CASSYGEGEYSPLHF; CDR3nt: TGTGCCAGCAGTTACGGGGAGGGGGAGTATTCACCCCTCCACTTT
abundance: -; v_gene: TRBV27; d_gene: -; j_gene: TRBJ1-2; CDR3aa: CASKGRGGYGYTF; CDR3nt: TGTGCCAGCAAGGGTCGGGGTGGCTATGGCTACACCTTC
abundance: -; v_gene: TRBV4-1; d_gene: -; j_gene: TRBJ2-5; CDR3aa: CASSQDPLQGQETQYF; CDR3nt: TGCGCCAGCAGCCAAGACCCCCTTCAGGGACAAGAGACCCAGTACTTC
abundance: -; v_gene: TRBV27; d_gene: -; j_gene: TRBJ1-6; CDR3aa: CASSPCSYNSPLHF; CDR3nt: TGTGCCAGCAGTCCTTGCTCCTATAATTCACCCCTCCACTTT
abundance: -; v_gene: TRBV29-1; d_gene: TRBD1; j_gene: TRBJ1-3; CDR3aa: CSVDSDRSSGNTIYF; CDR3nt: TGCAGCGTTGACTCGGACAGGAGCTCTGGAAACACCATATATTTT
abundance: -; v_gene: TRBV7-9; d_gene: -; j_gene: TRBJ1-5; CDR3aa: CASSLDGGRQPQHF; CDR3nt: TGTGCCAGCAGCTTAGACGGGGGACGGCAGCCCCAGCATTTT
abundance: -; v_gene: TRBV4-1; d_gene: TRBD1; j_gene: TRBJ2-1; CDR3aa: CASSQEPQDRVGNEQFF; CDR3nt: TGCGCCAGCAGCCAGGAGCCGCAGGACAGGGTCGGGAATGAGCAGTTCTTC
abundance: -; v_gene: TRBV10-2; d_gene: -; j_gene: TRBJ1-4; CDR3aa: CASSEDTDRGEKLFF; CDR3nt: TGCGCCAGCAGTGAAGACACCGACCGGGGTGAAAAACTGTTTTTT
abundance: -; v_gene: TRBV15; d_gene: -; j_gene: TRBJ2-2; CDR3aa: CAEGRTGELFF; CDR3nt: TGTGCTGAGGGAAGAACCGGGGAGCTGTTTTTT
abundance: -; v_gene: TRBV4-1; d_gene: -; j_gene: TRBJ1-3; CDR3aa: CASSPPRSNTEAGNTIYF; CDR3nt: TGCGCCAGCAGCCCACCACGCTCCAACACAGAAGCTGGAAACACCATATATTTT
abundance: -; v_gene: TRBV28; d_gene: -; j_gene: TRBJ1-1; CDR3aa: CATLGGNTEAFF; CDR3nt: TGTGCCACCCTAGGGGGGAACACTGAAGCTTTCTTT
abundance: -; v_gene: TRBV10-3; d_gene: -; j_gene: TRBJ1-2; CDR3aa: CAAHRGRTGTKEYTF; CDR3nt: TGTGCCGCCCATAGGGGACGAACCGGGACTAAGGAATACACCTTC
abundance: -; v_gene: TRBV11-2; d_gene: -; j_gene: TRBJ2-1; CDR3aa: CASSPRGRNSNEQFF; CDR3nt: TGTGCCAGCAGTCCGCGGGGCCGCAACAGCAATGAGCAGTTCTTC
abundance: -; v_gene: TRBV11-2; d_gene: -; j_gene: TRBJ1-6; CDR3aa: CASSLVGVGQGGYSPLHF; CDR3nt: TGTGCCAGCAGCTTAGTGGGGGTTGGGCAGGGAGGATACTCACCCCTCCACTTT
abundance: -; v_gene: TRBV27; d_gene: TRBD1; j_gene: TRBJ1-4; CDR3aa: CASSSRDRKNEKLFF; CDR3nt: TGTGCCAGCAGTTCACGGGACAGGAAGAATGAAAAACTGTTTTTT
abundance: -; v_gene: TRBV7-9; d_gene: -; j_gene: TRBJ2-7; CDR3aa: CASSLDEGENEQYF; CDR3nt: TGTGCCAGCAGCTTAGACGAGGGGGAGAACGAGCAGTACTTC
abundance: -; v_gene: TRBV6-1; d_gene: TRBD2; j_gene: TRBJ2-1; CDR3aa: CASSEPLAGGQSSYNEQFF; CDR3nt: TGTGCCAGCAGTGAACCTCTAGCGGGGGGACAAAGCTCCTACAATGAGCAGTTCTTC
abundance: -; v_gene: TRBV15; d_gene: TRBD1; j_gene: TRBJ1-5; CDR3aa: CATSREMGDRRGSGSNQPQHF; CDR3nt: TGTGCCACCAGCAGAGAGATGGGGGACAGGAGGGGGTCCGGGAGCAATCAGCCCCAGCATTTT
abundance: -; v_gene: TRBV27; d_gene: TRBD1; j_gene: TRBJ2-7; CDR3aa: CASSITGTGAEQYF; CDR3nt: TGTGCCAGCAGTATAACCGGGACAGGGGCTGAGCAGTACTTC
abundance: -; v_gene: TRBV19; d_gene: -; j_gene: TRBJ1-2; CDR3aa: CASSIAGQIYGYTF; CDR3nt: TGTGCCAGTAGTATCGCGGGCCAGATCTATGGCTACACCTTC
abundance: -; v_gene: TRBV4-1; d_gene: TRBD2; j_gene: TRBJ2-7; CDR3aa: CASSQAAAGLALGEQYF; CDR3nt: TGCGCCAGCAGCCAAGCCGCAGCGGGGCTAGCCCTCGGCGAGCAGTACTTC
abundance: -; v_gene: TRBV5-3; d_gene: -; j_gene: TRBJ2-5; CDR3aa: CARSFPFGRGEGQETQYF; CDR3nt: TGTGCCAGAAGCTTTCCCTTTGGCAGGGGGGAAGGCCAAGAGACCCAGTACTTC
abundance: few; v_gene: TRBV5-4; d_gene: -; j_gene: TRBJ1-2; CDR3aa: CASSQRTPTDQSNYGYTF; CDR3nt: TGTGCCAGCAGCCAACGGACACCGACAGACCAATCCAACTATGGCTACACCTTC
abundance: -; v_gene: TRBV28; d_gene: -; j_gene: TRBJ2-4; CDR3aa: CASSLNEGISIQYF; CDR3nt: TGTGCCAGCAGTTTAAATGAGGGAATAAGCATTCAGTACTTC
abundance: -; v_gene: TRBV27; d_gene: TRBD1; j_gene: TRBJ1-3; CDR3aa: CASSSDRSPRGNTIYF; CDR3nt: TGTGCCAGCAGTTCGGACAGGTCACCGCGAGGAAACACCATATATTTT
abundance: -; v_gene: TRBV5-1; d_gene: -; j_gene: TRBJ2-7; CDR3aa: CASSPKLMSYEQYF; CDR3nt: TGCGCCAGCAGCCCCAAACTTATGTCCTACGAGCAGTACTTC
abundance: -; v_gene: TRBV18; d_gene: -; j_gene: TRBJ1-6; CDR3aa: CASSRDSSNSPLHF; CDR3nt: TGTGCCAGCTCACGTGACAGCTCTAATTCACCCCTCCACTTT
abundance: -; v_gene: TRBV12-5; d_gene: TRBD1; j_gene: TRBJ1-1; CDR3aa: CASGDRGGRGTEAFF; CDR3nt: TGTGCTAGTGGTGACAGGGGCGGGCGGGGCACTGAAGCTTTCTTT
abundance: -; v_gene: TRBV14; d_gene: -; j_gene: TRBJ2-1; CDR3aa: CASSQTVTGSPPNEQFF; CDR3nt: TGTGCCAGCAGCCAGACGGTAACAGGATCCCCACCCAATGAGCAGTTCTTC
abundance: -; v_gene: TRBV7-8; d_gene: TRBD1; j_gene: TRBJ1-3; CDR3aa: CAWAPEEGTDKRPFGNTIYF; CDR3nt: TGTGCCTGGGCCCCGGAGGAGGGGACAGATAAGAGACCCTTTGGAAACACCATATATTTT
abundance: -; v_gene: TRBV2; d_gene: -; j_gene: TRBJ1-1; CDR3aa: CASINSSGNTEAFF; CDR3nt: TGTGCCAGCATTAACAGTAGTGGGAACACTGAAGCTTTCTTT
abundance: -; v_gene: TRBV27; d_gene: -; j_gene: TRBJ1-2; CDR3aa: CASSGGNYGYTF; CDR3nt: TGTGCCAGCAGTGGGGGGAACTATGGCTACACCTTC